This T cell receptor beta chain derives from a study of identical twins' blood T cells. Both ends of each TCR cDNA library bore sample-specific barcodes. TCRdb itself ran the 5' RACE reads through MiXCR, one entry per CDR3 protein. The sample has a few hundred thousand distinct CDR3 sequences, roughly 28% seen once. The V gene lost 8 bases and the J gene lost 10 bases, with 15 bases spanning the gap. The CDR3 consists of 12 residues. Looked up from germline, CDR1 is MNHEY and CDR2 is SVGAGI. This clonotype has only a few counts. This clonotype was obtained from a woman aged 18-49 years in good health. Material: PBMCs. This rearrangement joins TRBV6-5 to TRBJ2-1; the D call may be TRBD1 or TRBD2 (6 bases each). CDR3 nucleotide sequence: TGTGCCAGCTCCTGGCCGGGGGCGGAGCAGTTCTTC. Protein: CASSWPGAEQFF.